The 7 T cell receptor beta chains below come from one sample, sequenced in a study of a mutant IDH1 vaccine in newly diagnosed glioma. For these TCRs, the target antigens are not known. Sequenced by immunoSEQ multiplex PCR; TCRdb stores in-frame clones only, minus some. The table records fewer than 45,000 clones, 81% of them present only once. This sample's time point: week 35, safety follow-up. Each dose of the vaccine consisted of 300 ug of mutant IDH1 20-mer peptide, with topical imiquimod. The material was PBMCs, obtained from a glioma patient whose treatment included an IDH1 peptide vaccine. These receptors were taken from a woman aged 40 to 50 with glioma. Some clones in this sample may be carry-over from other donors' samples.

This chain uses TRBV2 with TRBJ2-5; tentative D call: TRBD2 (6 bases). The ends were cut back, 0 bases at V and 3 bases at J, with 11 bases in the middle. Germline V gene data show CDR1 as SNHLY and CDR2 as FYNNEI. This CDR3 comprises 15 residues. The CDR3 protein is CASSEAPGLEETQYF. The DNA of the CDR3 is TGTGCCAGCAGTGAAGCACCGGGACTCGAAGAGACCCAGTACTTC.

The chain's CDR3 is CASSSRLAGESRPFF. For the CDR3, the DNA is TGTGCCAGCAGCTCCCGATTAGCGGGGGAATCCCGCCCGTTCTTC. The chain combines TRBV7-2 with TRBJ2-1, with TRBD2 matching over 9 bases. With V trimmed by 4 bases and J by 15 bases, 16 bases remained unmatched. Per the germline V gene, CDR1 is SGHTA and CDR2 is FQGNSA. CDR3 size: 15 residues.

This clone has a handful of counts. The chain links TRBV19 to TRBJ1-2; no reliable D call. Germline V gene lookup returns CDR1 LNHDA and CDR2 SQIVND (reference sequence). The CDR3 covers 13 residues. The germline V and J ends were trimmed by 3 bases and 5 bases, with 10 bases remaining between them. Here the CDR3 reads CASSMKNAYGYTF. CDR3 nucleotides: TGTGCCAGTAGTATGAAGAATGCTTATGGCTACACCTTC.

The chain employs TRBV9 and TRBJ2-7; 10 bases are shared with TRBD2. This CDR3 comprises 15 residues. The trim removed 4 bases at V and 2 bases at J, leaving 6 bases unmatched. Germline V gene sequence: CDR1 SGDLS, CDR2 YYNGEE. CDR3 residues: CASSPSGSQTYEQYF. CDR3 DNA: TGTGCCAGCAGCCCTAGCGGGAGCCAAACCTACGAGCAGTACTTC.

The J gene is TRBJ2-1, the V gene TRBV4-3; 14 positions match TRBD2. This CDR3 is 16 amino acids long. J gave up 7 bases and V 4 bases, and 6 bases lay outside the gene matches. The germline V gene encodes CDR1 LGHNA and CDR2 YSLEER. CDR3 amino acids: CASSLRLAGGINEQFF. The CDR3 DNA follows: TGCGCCAGCAGCCTACGACTAGCGGGGGGGATAAATGAGCAGTTCTTC.

This clone was seen once. V gene TRBV10-3 combines with J gene TRBJ2-1; 10 positions agree with TRBD2. The germline V gene encodes CDR1 ENHRY and CDR2 SYGVKD. The CDR3 is 13 amino acids. Trimming removed 6 bases from V and 9 bases from J; junction bases left unmatched: 5. The CDR3: CAIRSSGSSEQFF. The CDR3, as DNA: TGTGCCATCAGATCTAGCGGGAGTTCTGAGCAGTTCTTC.

V usage is TRBV4-2 and J usage is TRBJ2-6; D remains unclear. CDR1 is LGHNA and CDR2 is YNFKEQ in the germline V gene. V dropped 5 bases and J dropped 4 bases, with 15 bases sitting between them. This CDR3 comprises 16 residues. The CDR3 here is CASSERRASGANVLTF. Here the CDR3 DNA reads TGTGCCAGCAGCGAAAGAAGGGCCTCCGGGGCCAACGTCCTGACTTTC.